This T cell receptor beta chain stems from a study of shared clonotypes between healthy human individuals. Background on the study: Three plates each covered CD4 naive and memory; CD8 naive two, CD8 memory one.

This clone was recorded once. The naive CD8 population came from CD45RO-negative cells selected for CCR7, without terminally differentiated effector memory CD45RA+ cells. CDR1 SGHVS and CDR2 FQNEAQ come from the germline V gene. With 6 bases removed from V and 0 bases from J, the gap between germline ends came to 14 bases. This CDR3 spans 15 amino acids. Several immunoSEQ 96-well plates shared each subset's DNA, each plate a replicate. Sequenced by immunoSEQ multiplex PCR; TCRdb stores in-frame clones only, minus some. Found here are 1.5 million to 2.5 million clones, about 95% of them singletons; the top ten hold 0.9% to 1.5%.

V usage is TRBV7-8 and J usage is TRBJ1-1; D is unresolved. The sample comprised naive CD8+ T cells sorted from blood. This sequence originates from a man between 18 and 29 years old in good health. CDR3 DNA: TGTGCCAGCAGAAACCTCCGGGTCCTGAACACTGAAGCTTTCTTT. Protein: CASRNLRVLNTEAFF.